This TCR beta chain was sequenced in a study of beta chain features in type 1 diabetes. Study results and caveats: TCRB CDR3s from Type 1 diabetes patients were moderately but significantly shorter in all four CD4+ subsets.

Investigators reverse transcribed all isolated RNA, so they sequenced expressed TCRB transcripts. The assay was immunoSEQ multiplex PCR, and TCRdb's table has in-frame clones only and misses some. The table records hundreds of thousands of clones, 11% to 15% of them present only once. Regarding this clone: Its antigen is undetermined.

CDR1 SNHLY and CDR2 FYNNEI come from the germline V gene. The CDR3 sequence is 14 residues long. V was pared by 10 bases and J by 6 bases, with 8 bases of the junction left unmatched. The source of this sequence is a man aged 18 to 30 with type 1 diabetes. The chain employs TRBV2 and TRBJ2-4; TRBD2 agrees at 11 bases. Sequenced input: naive CD4+ T cells from blood. This CDR3 is CATAFSGRVNIQYF. CDR3 nucleotide sequence: TGTGCCACCGCATTTAGCGGGAGGGTAAACATTCAGTACTTC.